This T cell receptor (beta chain) was sequenced during a study of blood T cell repertoires in COVID-19. Study at large: Spain, Italy and the United States supplied samples that represented acute and convalescent COVID-19. PBMCs, B-cell-depleted T cells, or T cells were the source of the cDNA or gDNA that made up the material.

This clone was counted a few times. In the original processing: Nucleated cell counts were estimated from reference gene primer amplification. Measured with immunoSEQ multiplex PCR; TCRdb has only the in-frame clones, and not every one. V and J calls and clone size are given by that table; D and trimming were obtained from the DNA. The sample includes approximately 250,000 clones, about 83% of them seen just once. The material sequenced was peripheral blood. This TCR was recovered from a woman in her 40s who had recovered from COVID-19.

The CDR3 region is CASSSGHNTEAFF. The CDR3 DNA reads TGTGCCAGCAGCTCGGGACACAACACTGAAGCTTTCTTT. The V gene is TRBV7-3, the J gene TRBJ1-1; tentatively, D is TRBD1 (6 bases). This CDR3 region has 13 residues. The V end lost 4 bases, the J end lost 2 bases, and 8 bases lay between the germline ends. Germline values: CDR1 SGHTA, CDR2 FQGTGA.